This T cell receptor (beta chain) was recorded in a study of neurological immune-mediated disorders. V lost 1 base and J lost 3, with 10 bases in between. The CDR3 totals 13 residues. The germline gives CDR1 DFQATT, CDR2 SNEGSKA (reference sequence). The group of healthy controls was made up of people who were blood bank volunteers in Maryland, USA. For the unsorted libraries, 2 million PBMCs stored at -80 C served as input. As for the cDNA, it was generated by 5'RACE with 10-nucleotide random UMIs. MiXCR was run by TCRdb on the 5' RACE reads, yielding one entry per CDR3 protein. This sample carries 27,000 or so distinct CDR3 sequences, roughly 20% of them seen once, and the ten largest clones take approximately 16%. In this sample, this clonotype turned up many times. The antigen remains undetermined. Study-wide results and limits: Healthy controls had more TCR clonal expansion than multiple sclerosis, which showed the least, whereas HTLV-1-associated myelopathy showed the most.

Input material: PBMCs. The sequence was collected from an older woman in good health. The rearrangement links TRBV20-1 to TRBJ2-7, with D unresolved. CDR3 coding DNA: TGCAGTGCTAGAGGGTCGAGAGACTACGAGCAGTACTTC. This encodes CSARGSRDYEQYF.